This paragraph reports one TCR beta chain. Negative isolation yielded the CD8+ and CD4+ T cells, while FACS enriched the TEMRA cells. Random hexamers were used to reverse transcribe about 0.5 to 1 ug of RNA. The method of amplification for TCR beta CDR3 was immunoSEQ multiplex PCR, covering 54 Vbeta and 13 Jbeta. MiXCR was run by TCRdb on the immunoSEQ multiplex PCR reads, yielding one entry per CDR3 protein. The top ten clones hold around 0.2% of a sample with about 290,000 distinct CDR3 sequences, approximately 85% of them seen once. This sample stems from a study of CD8 T cells in Susac syndrome. This receptor was identified in a human donor with multiple sclerosis. Specimen: CD8+ T cells from PBMCs.

The CDR3 region has the DNA TGTGCCAGCAGTCCTAGCGGGAGGGCCTTCACCGGGGAGCTGTTTTTT. This codes for CASSPSGRAFTGELFF. V is TRBV14 and J is TRBJ2-2; 12 bases align to TRBD2. V shed 6 bases, J shed 4 bases, and the junction held 6 bases outside the gene matches. This CDR3 is built from 16 residues. The V gene's germline CDR1 is SGHDN and CDR2 FVKESK.